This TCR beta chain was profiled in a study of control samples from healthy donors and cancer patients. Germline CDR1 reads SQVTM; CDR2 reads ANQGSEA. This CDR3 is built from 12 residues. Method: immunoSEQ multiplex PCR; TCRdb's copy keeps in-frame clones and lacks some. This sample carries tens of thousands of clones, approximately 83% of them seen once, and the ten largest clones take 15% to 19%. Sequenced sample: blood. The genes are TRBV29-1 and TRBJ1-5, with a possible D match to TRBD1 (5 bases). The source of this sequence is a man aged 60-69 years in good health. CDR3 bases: TGCAATTGCGGGACGGAGCCTCAGCCCCAGCATTTT. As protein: CNCGTEPQPQHF.